These T cell receptor beta chains were read from a single sample in a study of cytomegalovirus exposure and HLA in healthy donors. The repertoire was sequenced with immunoSEQ multiplex PCR; TCRdb's copy has only in-frame clones and lacks some. This table has 130,000 to 150,000 clones, roughly three quarters appearing once. Sequencing input: PBMCs. The receptors here all came from a female donor in good health and CMV-seronegative. Both conserved end residues are part of each CDR3. Fields, in order: clone size, J gene, V gene, D gene, CDR3 DNA, CDR3 protein. The D gene is left open where the match is weak. Part of the rows lack a size; the others show once, few, many or a class for expanded clones.

abundance: -
j_gene: TRBJ2-3
v_gene: TRBV27
d_gene: TRBD1
CDR3nt: TGTGCCAGCAGTTTATCAGGGGGCCGCACAGATACGCAGTATTTT
CDR3aa: CASSLSGGRTDTQYF

abundance: -
j_gene: TRBJ2-7
v_gene: TRBV7-2
d_gene: -
CDR3nt: TGTGCCAGCAGCTTAGGGCAGGGTCGGAGATCCGAGCAGTACTTC
CDR3aa: CASSLGQGRRSEQYF

abundance: -
j_gene: TRBJ2-7
v_gene: TRBV15
d_gene: TRBD2
CDR3nt: TGTGCCACCAGCAGAAACGTGGGGGGGGCCTACGAGCAGTACTTC
CDR3aa: CATSRNVGGAYEQYF

abundance: -
j_gene: TRBJ1-6
v_gene: TRBV21-1
d_gene: -
CDR3nt: TGTGCCAGCAGCACGCAGGGGAGCTCCTATAATTCACCCCTCCACTTT
CDR3aa: CASSTQGSSYNSPLHF

abundance: -
j_gene: TRBJ1-6
v_gene: TRBV29-1
d_gene: TRBD1
CDR3nt: TGCAGCGTCGCCGATTCGACAGGGGAGAATTCACCCCTCCACTTT
CDR3aa: CSVADSTGENSPLHF

abundance: once
j_gene: TRBJ1-2
v_gene: TRBV30
d_gene: -
CDR3nt: TGTGCCTGGAGCATGCAGCCGGGGGGCTACACCTTC
CDR3aa: CAWSMQPGGYTF

abundance: -
j_gene: TRBJ1-1
v_gene: TRBV6-5
d_gene: -
CDR3nt: TGTGCCAGCAGTAGGGGGAACACTGAAGCTTTCTTT
CDR3aa: CASSRGNTEAFF

abundance: -
j_gene: TRBJ2-1
v_gene: TRBV5-1
d_gene: -
CDR3nt: TGCGCCAGCAGCTTGGCCCCCCGCACGGGAGTCCCTCCTCTCTACAATGAGCAGTTCTTC
CDR3aa: CASSLAPRTGVPPLYNEQFF

abundance: -
j_gene: TRBJ2-1
v_gene: TRBV5-1
d_gene: TRBD2
CDR3nt: TGCGCCAGCCGAGGGCTAGCGGGACTCTTCGATGAGCAGTTCTTC
CDR3aa: CASRGLAGLFDEQFF

abundance: -
j_gene: TRBJ1-5
v_gene: TRBV19
d_gene: -
CDR3nt: TGTGCCAGTAGTATAGCTGGGGGCAGCAATCAGCCCCAGCATTTT
CDR3aa: CASSIAGGSNQPQHF

abundance: -
j_gene: TRBJ2-7
v_gene: TRBV4-2
d_gene: TRBD1
CDR3nt: TGTGCCAGCAGCCAGCGTACCGGGACAGGGGATCTCGAGCAGTACTTC
CDR3aa: CASSQRTGTGDLEQYF

abundance: -
j_gene: TRBJ2-1
v_gene: TRBV6-1
d_gene: TRBD1
CDR3nt: TGTGCCAGCAGTGACCAGGGGGCGGGAGAGCAGTTCTTC
CDR3aa: CASSDQGAGEQFF

abundance: -
j_gene: TRBJ2-1
v_gene: TRBV30
d_gene: TRBD1
CDR3nt: TGTGCCTGGAGCCGGGACAGGGTAGCTCCACCCGACATTCCCAATGAGCAGTTCTTC
CDR3aa: CAWSRDRVAPPDIPNEQFF

abundance: -
j_gene: TRBJ1-1
v_gene: TRBV7-3
d_gene: -
CDR3nt: TGTGCCAGCAGCTCGCCTGGTAGAACTGAAGCTTTCTTT
CDR3aa: CASSSPGRTEAFF

abundance: -
j_gene: TRBJ2-5
v_gene: TRBV7-2
d_gene: TRBD1
CDR3nt: TGTGCCAGCAGCTTAGCTTCGACAGGGAAGGAGACCCAGTACTTC
CDR3aa: CASSLASTGKETQYF

abundance: -
j_gene: TRBJ1-4
v_gene: TRBV5-1
d_gene: TRBD1
CDR3nt: TGCGCCAGCAGCCCGGGGACAGGGGGAAATGAAAAACTGTTTTTT
CDR3aa: CASSPGTGGNEKLFF

abundance: many
j_gene: TRBJ2-7
v_gene: TRBV5-6
d_gene: TRBD2
CDR3nt: TGTGCCAGCAGCTTGTTCGGGGGGAGCTCCTACGAGCAGTACTTC
CDR3aa: CASSLFGGSSYEQYF

abundance: -
j_gene: TRBJ2-5
v_gene: TRBV18
d_gene: TRBD1
CDR3nt: TGTGCCAGCTCTACGGGACAGGGAGAGACCCAGTACTTC
CDR3aa: CASSTGQGETQYF

abundance: -
j_gene: TRBJ1-5
v_gene: TRBV6-5
d_gene: -
CDR3nt: TGTGCCAGCAGTTTCCGGACAGATAGCAATCAGCCCCAGCATTTT
CDR3aa: CASSFRTDSNQPQHF

abundance: -
j_gene: TRBJ2-3
v_gene: TRBV6-5
d_gene: TRBD1
CDR3nt: TGTGCCAGCAGTTCGACAGGGGCTAGCACAGATACGCAGTATTTT
CDR3aa: CASSSTGASTDTQYF

abundance: -
j_gene: TRBJ2-2
v_gene: TRBV9
d_gene: -
CDR3nt: TGTGCCAGCACAGGGGGCGGGGGGGCCGCGAACACCGGGGAGCTGTTTTTT
CDR3aa: CASTGGGGAANTGELFF

abundance: -
j_gene: TRBJ2-1
v_gene: TRBV27
d_gene: -
CDR3nt: TGTGCCAGCAGCCCCGCCGGGGGCAATGAGCAGTTCTTC
CDR3aa: CASSPAGGNEQFF

abundance: -
j_gene: TRBJ2-1
v_gene: TRBV5-1
d_gene: -
CDR3nt: TGCGCCAGCGGCCCCACCTTCCAGGGTAGCTCCTACAATGAGCAGTTCTTC
CDR3aa: CASGPTFQGSSYNEQFF